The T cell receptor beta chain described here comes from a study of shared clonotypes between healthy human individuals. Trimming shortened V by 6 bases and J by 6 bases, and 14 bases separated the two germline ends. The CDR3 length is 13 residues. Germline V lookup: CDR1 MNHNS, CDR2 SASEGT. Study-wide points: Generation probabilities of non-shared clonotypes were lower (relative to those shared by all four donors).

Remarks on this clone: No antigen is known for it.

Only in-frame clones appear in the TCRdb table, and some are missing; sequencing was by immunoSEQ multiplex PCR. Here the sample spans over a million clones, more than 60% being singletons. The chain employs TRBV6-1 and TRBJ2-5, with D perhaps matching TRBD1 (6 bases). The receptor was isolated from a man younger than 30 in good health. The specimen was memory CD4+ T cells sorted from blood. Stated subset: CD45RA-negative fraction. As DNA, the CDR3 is TGTGCCAGCAGGGTTGCGGACAGCAAGACCCAGTACTTC. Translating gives CASRVADSKTQYF.